This TCR beta chain was captured in a study of beta chain features in type 1 diabetes. Trimming shortened V by 2 bases and J by 4 bases, and 5 bases separated the two germline ends. This CDR3 spans 13 amino acids. Germline lookup yields CDR1 SGHTA and CDR2 FQGTGA. Regarding this clone: The antigen is unknown.

Every bit of the isolated RNA underwent reverse transcription, so sequencing read expressed TCRB transcripts. Assay: immunoSEQ multiplex PCR; the TCRdb copy retains only in-frame clones and omits some. The table records under 950,000 clones, around a sixth of them present only once. Study observations and caveats: TCRB CDR3s from Type 1 diabetes patients were moderately but significantly shorter in all four CD4+ subsets. PCR might favor shorter templates, equally in patients and controls.

The receptor was derived from a woman aged 18-35 years in good health. Specimen: naive CD4+ T cells from blood. This rearrangement joins TRBV7-3 to TRBJ2-2; the D is unclear. The CDR3 loop reads CASSLVPTGELFF. In DNA form, the CDR3 reads TGTGCCAGCAGCTTAGTGCCCACCGGGGAGCTGTTTTTT.